This T cell receptor beta chain was sequenced in a study of blood T cell repertoires in COVID-19. The method was immunoSEQ multiplex PCR; TCRdb's version includes in-frame clones alone and lacks a portion of them. Here the sample spans about 73,000 clones, 70% to 85% being singletons. Per the germline V gene, CDR1 is SGHRS and CDR2 is YFSETQ. With 4 bases removed from V and 3 bases from J, the gap between germline ends came to 11 bases. This CDR3 has 13 residues. The specimen was peripheral blood. This clonotype was sampled from a woman aged 55-75 years with acute or convalescent COVID-19. The chain joins TRBV5-1 to TRBJ2-7; D is uncertain. This CDR3 is CASSPVSGYEQYF. The DNA for the CDR3 is TGCGCCAGCAGCCCCGTCTCAGGCTACGAGCAGTACTTC.